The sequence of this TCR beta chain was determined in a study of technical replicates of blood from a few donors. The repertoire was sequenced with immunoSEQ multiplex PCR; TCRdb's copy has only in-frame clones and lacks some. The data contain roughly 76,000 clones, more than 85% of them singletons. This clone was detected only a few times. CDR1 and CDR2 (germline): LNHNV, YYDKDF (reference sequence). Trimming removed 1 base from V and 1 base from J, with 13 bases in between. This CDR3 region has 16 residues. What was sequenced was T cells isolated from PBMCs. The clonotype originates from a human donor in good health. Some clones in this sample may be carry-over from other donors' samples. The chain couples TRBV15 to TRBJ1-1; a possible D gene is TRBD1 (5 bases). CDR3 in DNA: TGTGCCACCAGCAGAGTTCGGGGGTACAGGAACACTGAAGCTTTCTTT. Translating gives CATSRVRGYRNTEAFF.